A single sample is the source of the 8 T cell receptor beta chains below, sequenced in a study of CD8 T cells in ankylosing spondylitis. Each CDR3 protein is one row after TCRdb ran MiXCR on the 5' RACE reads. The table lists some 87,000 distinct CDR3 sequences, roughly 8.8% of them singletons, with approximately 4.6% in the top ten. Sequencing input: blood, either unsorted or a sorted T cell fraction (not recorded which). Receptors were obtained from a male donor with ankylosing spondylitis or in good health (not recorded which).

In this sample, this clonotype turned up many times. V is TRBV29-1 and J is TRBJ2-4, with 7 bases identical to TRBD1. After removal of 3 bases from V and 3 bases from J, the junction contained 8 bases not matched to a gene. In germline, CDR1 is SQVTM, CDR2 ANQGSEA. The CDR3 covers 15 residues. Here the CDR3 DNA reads TGCAGCGTTGAGGCTCCGACAGGGTTCAAAAACATTCAGTACTTC. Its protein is CSVEAPTGFKNIQYF.

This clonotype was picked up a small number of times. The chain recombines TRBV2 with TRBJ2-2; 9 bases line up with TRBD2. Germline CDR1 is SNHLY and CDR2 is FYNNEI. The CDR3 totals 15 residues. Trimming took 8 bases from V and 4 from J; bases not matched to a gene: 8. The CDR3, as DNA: TGTGCCAGCTTGCGGGGGGGCCGGGGCACCGGGGAGCTGTTTTTT. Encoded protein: CASLRGGRGTGELFF.

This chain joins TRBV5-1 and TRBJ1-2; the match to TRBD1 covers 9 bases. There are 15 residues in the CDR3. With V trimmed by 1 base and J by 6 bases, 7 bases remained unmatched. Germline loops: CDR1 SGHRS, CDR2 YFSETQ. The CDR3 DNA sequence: TGCGCCAGCAGCTTGTGGGGACAGGGTATGGATGGCTACACCTTC. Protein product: CASSLWGQGMDGYTF.

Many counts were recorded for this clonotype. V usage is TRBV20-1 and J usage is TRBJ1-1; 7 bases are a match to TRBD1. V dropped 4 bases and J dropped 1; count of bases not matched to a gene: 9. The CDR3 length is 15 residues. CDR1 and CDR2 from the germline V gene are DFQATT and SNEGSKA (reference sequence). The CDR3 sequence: CSAKEPAGGNTEAFF. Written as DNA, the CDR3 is TGCAGTGCTAAAGAACCGGCAGGGGGGAACACTGAAGCTTTCTTT.

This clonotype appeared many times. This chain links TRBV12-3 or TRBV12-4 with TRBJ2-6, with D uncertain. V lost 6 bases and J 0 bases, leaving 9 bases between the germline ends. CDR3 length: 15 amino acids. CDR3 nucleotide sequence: TGTGCCAGCAGCCAAGACGGCTCTGGGGCCAACGTCCTGACTTTC. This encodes CASSQDGSGANVLTF.

The CDR3 is CASSQDRGLPGTGELFF. CDR3 DNA: TGTGCCAGCAGCCAAGATAGGGGACTACCGGGTACCGGGGAGCTGTTTTTT. The chain has TRBV4-2 and TRBJ2-2; TRBD2 matches 7 bases. The CDR3 sequence is 17 residues long. The germline CDR1 and CDR2 sequences are LGHNA and YNFKEQ. V trimming: 0 bases; J trimming: 5 bases; junction bases outside the gene matches: 9.

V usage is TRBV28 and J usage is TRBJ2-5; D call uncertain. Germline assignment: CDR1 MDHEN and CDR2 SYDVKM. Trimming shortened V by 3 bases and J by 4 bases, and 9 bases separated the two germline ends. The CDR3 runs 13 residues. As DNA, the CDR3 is TGTGCCAGCAGTTTCCTGTCCCCAGAGACCCAGTACTTC. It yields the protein CASSFLSPETQYF.

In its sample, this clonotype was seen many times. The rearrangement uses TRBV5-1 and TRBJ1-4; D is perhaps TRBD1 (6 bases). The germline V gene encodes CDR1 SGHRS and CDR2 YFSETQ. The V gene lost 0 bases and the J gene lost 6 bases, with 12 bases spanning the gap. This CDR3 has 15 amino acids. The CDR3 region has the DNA TGCGCCAGCAGCTTGGAAGGGACAACGGATGAAAAACTGTTTTTT. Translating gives CASSLEGTTDEKLFF.